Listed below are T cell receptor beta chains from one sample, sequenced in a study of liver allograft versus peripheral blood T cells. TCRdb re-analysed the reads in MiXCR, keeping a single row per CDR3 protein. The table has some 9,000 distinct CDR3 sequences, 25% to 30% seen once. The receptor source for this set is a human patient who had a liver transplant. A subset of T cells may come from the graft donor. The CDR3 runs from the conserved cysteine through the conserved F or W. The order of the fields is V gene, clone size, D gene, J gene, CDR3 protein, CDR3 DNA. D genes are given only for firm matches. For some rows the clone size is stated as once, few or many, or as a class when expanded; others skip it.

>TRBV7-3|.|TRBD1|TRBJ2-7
CASSEDPRDRETPQYF
TGTGCCAGCAGCGAAGACCCCCGGGACAGGGAGACCCCGCAGTACTTC
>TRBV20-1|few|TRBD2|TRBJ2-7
CSAVTGGHEQYF
TGCAGTGCTGTCACGGGGGGTCACGAGCAGTACTTC
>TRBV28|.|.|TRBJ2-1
CASKTGNRYNEQFF
TGTGCCAGCAAAACAGGGAACCGGTACAATGAGCAGTTCTTC
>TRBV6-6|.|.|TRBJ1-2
CASSPDTYGYTF
TGTGCCAGCAGTCCGGACACCTATGGCTACACCTTC
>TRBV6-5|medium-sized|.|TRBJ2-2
CASSYSGRNTGELFF
TGTGCCAGCAGTTACAGTGGGCGTAACACCGGGGAGCTGTTTTTT
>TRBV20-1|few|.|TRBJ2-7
CSASPGPYEQYF
TGCAGTGCTAGTCCGGGTCCCTACGAGCAGTACTTC
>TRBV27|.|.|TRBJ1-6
CASRGAGEGGSNSPLHF
TGTGCCAGCAGGGGGGCCGGAGAGGGTGGAAGTAATTCACCCCTCCACTTT
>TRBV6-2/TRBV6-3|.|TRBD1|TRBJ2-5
CAGSARPGQGFETQYF
TGTGCCGGCAGTGCTCGACCGGGACAGGGGTTTGAGACCCAGTACTTC
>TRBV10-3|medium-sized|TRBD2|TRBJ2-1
CAISEGAGAGGKNEQFF
TGTGCCATCAGTGAGGGAGCAGGAGCGGGAGGAAAGAATGAGCAGTTCTTC
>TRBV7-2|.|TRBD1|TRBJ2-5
CASSLTRTGTETQYF
TGTGCCAGCAGCTTAACCAGGACAGGAACAGAGACCCAGTACTTC
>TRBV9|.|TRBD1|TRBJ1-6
CASSVDSGDRVPSSYNSPLHF
TGTGCCAGCAGCGTAGATAGTGGGGACAGGGTTCCAAGCTCCTATAATTCACCCCTCCACTTT
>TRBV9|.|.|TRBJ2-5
CASSVQEQETQYF
TGTGCCAGCAGCGTACAGGAGCAAGAGACCCAGTACTTC
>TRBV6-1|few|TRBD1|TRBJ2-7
CASSEVRTGLFRTYEQYF
TGTGCCAGCAGTGAAGTCAGGACAGGGCTTTTTAGGACCTACGAGCAGTACTTC
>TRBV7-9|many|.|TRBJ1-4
CASSLVEKLFF
TGTGCCAGCAGCTTAGTAGAAAAACTGTTTTTT
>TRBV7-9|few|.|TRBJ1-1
CASSLGALPREAFF
TGTGCCAGCAGCCTCGGGGCTCTTCCCCGGGAAGCTTTCTTT
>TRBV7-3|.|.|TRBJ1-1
CASSSRRNTEAFF
TGTGCCAGCAGCTCACGACGGAACACTGAAGCTTTCTTT
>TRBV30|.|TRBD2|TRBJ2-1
CAWSVGLAGRDEQFF
TGTGCCTGGAGTGTAGGACTAGCGGGACGGGATGAGCAGTTCTTC
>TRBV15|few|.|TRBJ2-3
CATSRDRTSTDTQYF
TGTGCCACCAGCAGAGACAGGACTAGCACAGATACGCAGTATTTT
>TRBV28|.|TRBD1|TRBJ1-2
CASSLVTGVNYGYTF
TGTGCCAGCAGTTTAGTCACAGGGGTTAACTATGGCTACACCTTC
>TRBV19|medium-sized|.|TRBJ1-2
CASSPTGTVNYGYTF
TGTGCCAGTAGTCCGACCGGGACCGTGAACTATGGCTACACCTTC
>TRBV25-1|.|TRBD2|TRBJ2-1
CASSPGLAGGGEQFF
TGTGCCAGCAGTCCCGGACTAGCGGGAGGGGGAGAGCAGTTCTTC
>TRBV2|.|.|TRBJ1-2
CASSLDGTYGYTF
TGTGCCAGCAGCCTAGACGGGACCTATGGCTACACCTTC
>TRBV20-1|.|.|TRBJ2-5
CSARARGKTQETQYF
TGCAGTGCTAGAGCCCGCGGTAAAACCCAAGAGACCCAGTACTTC
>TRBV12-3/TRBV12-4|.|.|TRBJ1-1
CASSLDAGAAFF
TGTGCCAGCAGTTTAGACGCGGGGGCAGCTTTCTTT
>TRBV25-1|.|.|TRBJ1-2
CASTGPTGRGYTF
TGTGCCAGCACCGGCCCTACAGGGCGCGGCTACACCTTC
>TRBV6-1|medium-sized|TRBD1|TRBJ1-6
CASNGQGNNSPLHF
TGTGCCAGCAACGGACAGGGGAATAATTCACCCCTCCACTTT
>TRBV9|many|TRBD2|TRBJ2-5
CASSVGRRLAGEGETQYF
TGTGCCAGCAGCGTAGGGAGGAGACTAGCGGGAGAGGGAGAGACCCAGTACTTC
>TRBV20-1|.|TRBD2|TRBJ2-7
CSARDSGRLGYEQYF
TGCAGTGCTAGAGACTCCGGGAGGCTGGGCTACGAGCAGTACTTC
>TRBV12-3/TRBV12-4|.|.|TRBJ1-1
CASSLSDGAQETEAFF
TGTGCCAGCAGTTTATCGGACGGGGCACAGGAAACTGAAGCTTTCTTT
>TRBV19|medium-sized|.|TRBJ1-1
CASSIDRGGENTEAFF
TGTGCCAGTAGTATAGATCGGGGAGGAGAGAACACTGAAGCTTTCTTT
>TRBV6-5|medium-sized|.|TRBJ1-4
CASSPAPGNNEKLFF
TGTGCCAGCAGCCCCGCCCCAGGAAATAATGAAAAACTGTTTTTT